This TCR beta chain was retrieved from a study of blood T cell repertoires in COVID-19. J gave up 3 bases and V 4 bases, and 7 bases lay outside the gene matches. Germline V lookup: CDR1 SEHNR, CDR2 FQNEAQ (reference sequence). The CDR3 is 16 amino acids. Sequenced by immunoSEQ multiplex PCR; TCRdb stores in-frame clones only, minus some. In the table there are 300,000 to 350,000 clones, 89% of which are singletons. The rearrangement links TRBV7-9 to TRBJ2-2, with 8 bases matching TRBD2. Sample: peripheral blood. The receptor was derived from a woman aged 60-70 years with COVID-19, enrolled during active disease. The CDR3 nucleotides are TGTGCCAGCAGCTACATAGCGGGGTTCGACACCGGGGAGCTGTTTTTT. Its translation: CASSYIAGFDTGELFF.